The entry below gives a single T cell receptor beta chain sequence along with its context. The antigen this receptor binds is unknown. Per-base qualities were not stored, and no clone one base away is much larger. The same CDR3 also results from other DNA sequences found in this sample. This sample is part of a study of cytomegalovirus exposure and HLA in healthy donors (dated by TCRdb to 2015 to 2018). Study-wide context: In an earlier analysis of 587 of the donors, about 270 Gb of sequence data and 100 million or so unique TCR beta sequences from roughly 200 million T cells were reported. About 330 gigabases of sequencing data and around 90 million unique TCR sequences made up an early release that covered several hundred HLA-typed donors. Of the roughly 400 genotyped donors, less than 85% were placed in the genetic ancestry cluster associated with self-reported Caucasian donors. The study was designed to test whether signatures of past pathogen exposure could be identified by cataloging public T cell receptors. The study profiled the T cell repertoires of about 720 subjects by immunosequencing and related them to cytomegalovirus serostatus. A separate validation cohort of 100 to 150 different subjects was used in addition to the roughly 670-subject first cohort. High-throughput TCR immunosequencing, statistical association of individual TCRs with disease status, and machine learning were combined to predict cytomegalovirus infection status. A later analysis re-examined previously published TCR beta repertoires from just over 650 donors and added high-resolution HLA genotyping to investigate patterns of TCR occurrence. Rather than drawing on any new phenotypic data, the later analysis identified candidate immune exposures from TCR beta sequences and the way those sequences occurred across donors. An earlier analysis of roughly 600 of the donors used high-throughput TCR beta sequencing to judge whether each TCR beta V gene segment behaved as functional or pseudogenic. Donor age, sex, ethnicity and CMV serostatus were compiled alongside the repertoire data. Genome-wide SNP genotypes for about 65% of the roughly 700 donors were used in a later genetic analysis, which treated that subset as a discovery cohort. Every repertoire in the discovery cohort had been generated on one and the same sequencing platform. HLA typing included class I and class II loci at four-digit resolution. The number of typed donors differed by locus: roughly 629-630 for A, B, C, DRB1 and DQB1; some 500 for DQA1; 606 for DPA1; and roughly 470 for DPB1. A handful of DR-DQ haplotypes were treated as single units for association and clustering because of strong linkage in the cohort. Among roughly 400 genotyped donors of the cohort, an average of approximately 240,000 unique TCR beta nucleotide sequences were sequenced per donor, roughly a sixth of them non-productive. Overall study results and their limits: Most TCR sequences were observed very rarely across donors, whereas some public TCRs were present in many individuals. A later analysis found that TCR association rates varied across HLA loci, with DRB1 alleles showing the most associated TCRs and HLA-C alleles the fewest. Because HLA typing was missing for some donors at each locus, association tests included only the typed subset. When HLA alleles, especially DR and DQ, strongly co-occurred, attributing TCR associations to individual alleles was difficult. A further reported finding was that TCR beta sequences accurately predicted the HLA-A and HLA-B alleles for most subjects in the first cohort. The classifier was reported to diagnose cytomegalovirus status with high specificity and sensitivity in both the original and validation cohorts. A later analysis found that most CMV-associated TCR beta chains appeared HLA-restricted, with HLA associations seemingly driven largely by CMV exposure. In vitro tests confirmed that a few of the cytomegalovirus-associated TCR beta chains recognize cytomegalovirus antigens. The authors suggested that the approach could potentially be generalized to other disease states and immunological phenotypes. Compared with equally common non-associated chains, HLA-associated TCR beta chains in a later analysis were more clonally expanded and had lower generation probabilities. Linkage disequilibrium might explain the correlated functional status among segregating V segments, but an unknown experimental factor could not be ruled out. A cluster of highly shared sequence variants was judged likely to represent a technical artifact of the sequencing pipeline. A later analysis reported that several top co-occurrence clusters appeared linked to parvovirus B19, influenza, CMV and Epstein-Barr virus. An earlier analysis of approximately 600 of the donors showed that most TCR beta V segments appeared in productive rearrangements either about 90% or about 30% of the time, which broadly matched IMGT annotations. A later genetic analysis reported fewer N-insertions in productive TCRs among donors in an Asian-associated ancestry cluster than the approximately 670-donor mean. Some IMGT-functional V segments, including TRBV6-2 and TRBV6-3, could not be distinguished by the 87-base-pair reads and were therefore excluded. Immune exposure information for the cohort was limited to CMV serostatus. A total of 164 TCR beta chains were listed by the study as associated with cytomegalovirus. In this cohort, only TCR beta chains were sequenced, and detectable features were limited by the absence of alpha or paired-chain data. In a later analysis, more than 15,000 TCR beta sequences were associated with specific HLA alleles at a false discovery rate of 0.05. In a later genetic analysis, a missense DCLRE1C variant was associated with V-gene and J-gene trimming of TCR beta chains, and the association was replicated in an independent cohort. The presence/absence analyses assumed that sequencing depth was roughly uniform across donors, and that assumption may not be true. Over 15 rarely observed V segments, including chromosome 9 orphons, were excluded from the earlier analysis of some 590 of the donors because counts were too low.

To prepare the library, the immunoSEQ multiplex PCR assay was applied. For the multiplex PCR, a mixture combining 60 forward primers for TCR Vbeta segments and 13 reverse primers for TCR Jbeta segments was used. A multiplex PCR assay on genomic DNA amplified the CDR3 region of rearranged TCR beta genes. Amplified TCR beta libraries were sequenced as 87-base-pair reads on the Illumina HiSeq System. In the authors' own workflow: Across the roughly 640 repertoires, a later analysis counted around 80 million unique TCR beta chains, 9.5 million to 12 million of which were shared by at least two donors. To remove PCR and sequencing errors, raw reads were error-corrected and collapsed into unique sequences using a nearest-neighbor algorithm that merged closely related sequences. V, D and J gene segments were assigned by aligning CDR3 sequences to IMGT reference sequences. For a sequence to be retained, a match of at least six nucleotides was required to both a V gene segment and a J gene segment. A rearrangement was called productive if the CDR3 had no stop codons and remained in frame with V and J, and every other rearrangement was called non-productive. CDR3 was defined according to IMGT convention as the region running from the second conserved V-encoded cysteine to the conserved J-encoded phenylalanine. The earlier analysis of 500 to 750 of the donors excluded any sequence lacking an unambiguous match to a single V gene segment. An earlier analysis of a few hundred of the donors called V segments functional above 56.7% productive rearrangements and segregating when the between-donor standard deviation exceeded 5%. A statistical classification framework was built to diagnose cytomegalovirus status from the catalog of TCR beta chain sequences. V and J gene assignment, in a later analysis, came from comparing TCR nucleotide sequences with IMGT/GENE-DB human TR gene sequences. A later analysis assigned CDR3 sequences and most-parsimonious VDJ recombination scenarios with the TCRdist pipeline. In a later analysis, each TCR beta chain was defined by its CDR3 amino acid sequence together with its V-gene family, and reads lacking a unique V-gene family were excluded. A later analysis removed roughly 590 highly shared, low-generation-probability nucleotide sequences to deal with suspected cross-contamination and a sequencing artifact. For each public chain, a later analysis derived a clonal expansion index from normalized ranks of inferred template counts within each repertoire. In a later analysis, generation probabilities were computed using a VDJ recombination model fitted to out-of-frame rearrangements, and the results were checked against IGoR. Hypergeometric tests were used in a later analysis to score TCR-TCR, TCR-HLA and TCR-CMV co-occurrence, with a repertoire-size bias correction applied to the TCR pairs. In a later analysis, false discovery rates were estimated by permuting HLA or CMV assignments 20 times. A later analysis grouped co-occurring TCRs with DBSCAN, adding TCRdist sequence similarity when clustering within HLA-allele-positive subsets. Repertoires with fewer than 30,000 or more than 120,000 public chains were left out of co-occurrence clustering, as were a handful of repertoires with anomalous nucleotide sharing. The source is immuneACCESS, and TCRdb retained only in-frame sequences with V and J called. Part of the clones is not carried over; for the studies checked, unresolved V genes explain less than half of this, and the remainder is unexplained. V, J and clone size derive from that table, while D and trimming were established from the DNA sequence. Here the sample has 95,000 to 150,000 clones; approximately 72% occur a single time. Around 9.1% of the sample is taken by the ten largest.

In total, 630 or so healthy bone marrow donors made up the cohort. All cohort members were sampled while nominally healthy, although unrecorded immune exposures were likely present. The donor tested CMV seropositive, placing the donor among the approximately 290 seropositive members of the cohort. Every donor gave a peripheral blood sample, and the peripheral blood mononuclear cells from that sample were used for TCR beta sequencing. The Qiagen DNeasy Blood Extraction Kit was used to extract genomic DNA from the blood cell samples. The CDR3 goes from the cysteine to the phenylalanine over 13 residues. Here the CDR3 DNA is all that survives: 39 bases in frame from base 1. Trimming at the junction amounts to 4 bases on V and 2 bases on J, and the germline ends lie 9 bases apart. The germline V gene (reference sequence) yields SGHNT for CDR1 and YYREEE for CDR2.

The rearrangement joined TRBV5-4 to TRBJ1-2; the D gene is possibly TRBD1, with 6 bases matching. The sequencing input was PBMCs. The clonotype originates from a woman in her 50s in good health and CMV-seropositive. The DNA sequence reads TGTGCCAGCAGCCCGGACAGAAACTATGGCTACACCTTC. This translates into CASSPDRNYGYTF. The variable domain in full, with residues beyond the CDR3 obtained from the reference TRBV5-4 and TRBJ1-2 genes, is ETGVTQSPTHLIKTRGQQVTLRCSSQSGHNTVSWYQQALGQGPQFIFQYYREEENGRGNFPPRFSGLQFPNYSSELNVNALELDDSALYLCASSPDRNYGYTFGSGTRLTVV.